These T cell receptor beta chains were read from a single sample in a study. MiXCR was run by TCRdb on the 5' RACE reads, yielding one entry per CDR3 protein. This table holds roughly 38,000 distinct CDR3 sequences, over 15% found once. Sequencing was carried out using naive CD4+ T cells sorted from a lymph node. The receptor source for this set is a female donor with breast cancer. The CDR3 runs from the conserved cysteine through the conserved F or W. Fields, in order: clone size, D gene, V gene, J gene, CDR3 protein, CDR3 DNA. A D gene is named only where the DNA matches it firmly. Size is stated for part of the rows, as once, few or many counts, or as a class when the clone is expanded.

many	.	TRBV9	TRBJ2-5	CASSPGTWRGTQYF	TGTGCCAGCAGCCCAGGGACCTGGAGAGGGACCCAGTACTTC
.	.	TRBV13	TRBJ2-2	CASNFYGSGELFF	TGTGCCAGCAACTTCTACGGGTCCGGGGAGCTGTTTTTT
few	TRBD2	TRBV5-1	TRBJ2-1	CASSFGHGRAGVGKNEQFF	TGCGCCAGCAGCTTCGGACACGGACGAGCGGGAGTGGGAAAAAATGAGCAGTTCTTC
.	TRBD1	TRBV6-1	TRBJ1-1	CASSAKATRQGTNTEAFF	TGTGCCAGCAGTGCCAAGGCGACTAGACAGGGGACGAACACTGAAGCTTTCTTT
few	TRBD1	TRBV19	TRBJ2-7	CASRRLGQGDYEQYF	TGTGCCAGTAGACGACTGGGACAGGGGGACTACGAGCAGTACTTC
few	TRBD1	TRBV7-2	TRBJ1-5	CASSLSQGAYSNQPQHF	TGTGCCAGCAGCTTATCCCAGGGGGCATATAGCAATCAGCCCCAGCATTTT
few	.	TRBV5-1	TRBJ2-5	CASSSRDSGTQYF	TGCGCCAGCAGCAGTCGGGACTCCGGAACCCAGTACTTC
.	.	TRBV11-2	TRBJ1-3	CASSPQITSGNTIYF	TGTGCCAGCAGCCCTCAGATTACCTCTGGGAACACCATATATTTT
.	TRBD1	TRBV5-1	TRBJ1-6	CASSLQGDNSPLHF	TGCGCCAGCAGCTTACAGGGGGATAATTCACCCCTCCACTTT
few	.	TRBV24-1	TRBJ2-2	CATSVGDPNTGELFF	TGTGCCACCAGTGTGGGGGATCCGAACACCGGGGAGCTGTTTTTT
.	.	TRBV2	TRBJ1-6	CASSAGPTVALHF	TGTGCCAGCAGCGCGGGACCGACGGTCGCCCTCCACTTT
.	.	TRBV4-3	TRBJ1-1	CASSQDVGRTEAFF	TGCGCCAGCAGCCAAGATGTAGGGCGCACTGAAGCTTTCTTT
few	.	TRBV6-5	TRBJ1-1	CASSYSKLSWNTEAFF	TGTGCCAGCAGTTACTCGAAACTGTCATGGAACACTGAAGCTTTCTTT
.	.	TRBV24-1	TRBJ1-2	CATSDPTGSLYGYTF	TGTGCCACCAGTGACCCCACTGGGAGTCTCTATGGCTACACCTTC
many	.	TRBV20-1	TRBJ2-5	CSARDGGGSETQYF	TGCAGTGCTAGAGACGGCGGAGGCTCGGAGACCCAGTACTTC
.	.	TRBV12-3/TRBV12-4	TRBJ2-3	CASSLRPTLGTDTQYF	TGTGCCAGCAGTTTGAGACCTACCCTCGGCACAGATACGCAGTATTTT
few	.	TRBV13	TRBJ2-1	CASSPRWDHEQFF	TGTGCCAGCAGCCCCCGGTGGGACCATGAGCAGTTCTTC
.	TRBD1	TRBV28	TRBJ1-1	CASRDWQGAGTEAFF	TGTGCCAGCAGGGATTGGCAGGGGGCCGGCACTGAAGCTTTCTTT
many	.	TRBV7-3	TRBJ1-1	CASSMQQNTEAFF	TGTGCCAGCAGCATGCAGCAGAACACTGAAGCTTTCTTT
many	.	TRBV24-1	TRBJ2-2	CATSRGTNTGELFF	TGTGCCACCTCCCGGGGCACGAACACCGGGGAGCTGTTTTTT
.	.	TRBV20-1	TRBJ1-5	CSARSAGRNQPQHF	TGCAGTGCTAGGAGTGCAGGAAGGAATCAGCCCCAGCATTTT
few	TRBD2	TRBV6-5	TRBJ2-1	CASSPLAGAYNEQFF	TGTGCCAGCAGTCCACTAGCGGGAGCCTACAATGAGCAGTTCTTC
.	.	TRBV5-1	TRBJ1-1	CASRKVDGNTEAFF	TGCGCCAGCCGGAAAGTCGACGGTAACACTGAAGCTTTCTTT
few	.	TRBV11-3	TRBJ2-2	CASSLDKNTGELFF	TGTGCCAGCAGCTTAGACAAGAACACCGGGGAGCTGTTTTTT
.	.	TRBV7-9	TRBJ1-6	CASSLRQNNSPLHF	TGTGCCAGCAGCTTACGGCAGAATAATTCACCCCTCCACTTT
few	.	TRBV24-1	TRBJ2-3	CATSDSSGSTDTQYF	TGTGCCACCAGTGACAGCAGCGGGAGCACAGATACGCAGTATTTT
.	.	TRBV5-1	TRBJ1-4	CASSSGSGTSTNEKLFF	TGCGCCAGCAGTTCCGGGTCGGGGACTTCAACTAATGAAAAACTGTTTTTT
.	.	TRBV6-6	TRBJ2-6	CASSRQNSGANVLTF	TGTGCCAGCAGTCGACAGAACTCTGGGGCCAACGTCCTGACTTTC
.	.	TRBV27	TRBJ2-2	CASSLSTGTRNTGELFF	TGTGCCAGCAGTTTATCGACCGGGACACGTAACACCGGGGAGCTGTTTTTT
.	.	TRBV6-1	TRBJ2-3	CASGPARGTDTQYF	TGTGCCAGCGGCCCAGCGAGGGGCACAGATACGCAGTATTTT
many	TRBD2	TRBV7-9	TRBJ2-3	CASSSGLDTDTQYF	TGTGCCAGCAGCTCAGGACTAGACACAGATACGCAGTATTTT
.	.	TRBV5-1	TRBJ2-7	CASTRRGDQDEQYF	TGCGCCAGCACCCGACGAGGGGATCAGGACGAGCAGTACTTC
.	TRBD1	TRBV5-1	TRBJ1-2	CASSPLTGEDGYTF	TGCGCCAGCAGCCCGCTCACAGGGGAGGATGGCTACACCTTC
many	.	TRBV6-6	TRBJ1-4	CASSYGDNEKLFF	TGTGCCAGCAGTTACGGAGACAATGAAAAACTGTTTTTT
.	TRBD1	TRBV6-6	TRBJ1-6	CASSPGTGGGNSPLHF	TGTGCCAGCAGTCCAGGGACAGGGGGGGGGAATTCACCCCTCCACTTT
many	.	TRBV5-1	TRBJ2-3	CASSLATNTDTQYF	TGCGCCAGCAGCTTGGCTACCAACACAGATACGCAGTATTTT
many	TRBD2	TRBV5-1	TRBJ2-5	CASSPGLVVRETQYF	TGCGCCAGCAGCCCGGGACTAGTGGTTAGGGAGACCCAGTACTTC
.	TRBD1	TRBV28	TRBJ2-7	CASSLQGAGYEQYF	TGTGCCAGCAGTCTACAGGGGGCTGGTTACGAGCAGTACTTC
few	.	TRBV7-6	TRBJ2-3	CASSLPSTDTQYF	TGTGCCAGCAGCTTACCGAGCACAGATACGCAGTATTTT
many	.	TRBV7-8	TRBJ1-1	CASSLGQANTEAFF	TGTGCCAGCAGCTTAGGGCAGGCGAACACTGAAGCTTTCTTT
few	TRBD1	TRBV5-1	TRBJ1-1	CASSLSQGASEAFF	TGCGCCAGCAGCTTGTCACAGGGGGCCTCTGAAGCTTTCTTT
once	TRBD2	TRBV7-9	TRBJ2-1	CASSLALAGSYDEQFF	TGTGCCAGCAGCTTAGCCCTAGCGGGAAGCTACGATGAGCAGTTCTTC
many	TRBD1	TRBV5-1	TRBJ2-5	CASSYLTGQAQTQYF	TGCGCCAGCAGCTACCTAACTGGACAGGCACAGACCCAGTACTTC
.	.	TRBV6-1	TRBJ2-7	CTSRIQDSSRSYEQYF	TGTACCAGCAGGATCCAGGACAGCTCCCGTTCCTACGAGCAGTACTTC
few	TRBD2	TRBV9	TRBJ2-1	CASSVGVERGSEQFF	TGTGCCAGCAGCGTAGGGGTTGAGCGGGGGTCTGAGCAGTTCTTC
many	.	TRBV9	TRBJ2-1	CASSVSSRVNEQFF	TGTGCCAGCAGCGTTTCTAGTCGGGTCAATGAGCAGTTCTTC
.	TRBD2	TRBV9	TRBJ2-5	CASNVVASGRETQYF	TGTGCCAGCAACGTAGTAGCCAGCGGGAGAGAGACCCAGTACTTC